These T cell receptor beta chains were read from a single sample in a study of OX40 agonist ivuxolimab in advanced cancers. Clones were read by immunoSEQ multiplex PCR, and TCRdb kept only the in-frame ones, dropping some. The table has roughly 62,000 clones, over 80% seen once; the top ten hold approximately 4.2%. Sample: CD4+ or CD8+ T cells sorted from blood, taken in a trial of the OX40 agonist ivuxolimab. The receptors shown here come from an adult with an advanced solid tumor such as melanoma, head and neck, liver or kidney cancer. Each CDR3 is given with its conserved first and last residue. The order of the fields is clone size, V gene, CDR3 protein. Rows give clone size only sometimes, using once, few, many, or a class for an expanded clone.

abundance: -; v_gene: TRBV18; CDR3aa: CASSLQGQETQYF
abundance: -; v_gene: TRBV28; CDR3aa: CASRELAGGPQETQYF
abundance: -; v_gene: TRBV6-6; CDR3aa: CASSYEARGAAFF
abundance: -; v_gene: TRBV11-2; CDR3aa: CASSLAPGDTQYF
abundance: -; v_gene: TRBV7-9; CDR3aa: CASSFGLAGRNEQFF
abundance: -; v_gene: TRBV4-1; CDR3aa: CASSQSPSRGGNQPQHF
abundance: -; v_gene: TRBV5-1; CDR3aa: CASSLEGQPSSYEQYF
abundance: -; v_gene: TRBV2; CDR3aa: CASSEAIVGTGYTF
abundance: -; v_gene: TRBV6-6; CDR3aa: CASSPWAGGADTQYF
abundance: few; v_gene: TRBV2; CDR3aa: CASRDRNGANTGELFF
abundance: once; v_gene: TRBV28; CDR3aa: CASSWGLNTEAFF
abundance: -; v_gene: TRBV7-9; CDR3aa: CASSLPGYHNEQFF
abundance: -; v_gene: TRBV28; CDR3aa: CASSLGGRVQETQYF
abundance: once; v_gene: TRBV6-1; CDR3aa: CASRGGQAGQPQHF
abundance: once; v_gene: TRBV2; CDR3aa: CASTQAAPGDIQYF
abundance: -; v_gene: TRBV2; CDR3aa: CASYHRTTQF
abundance: -; v_gene: TRBV6-5; CDR3aa: CASSYDGRDGYTF
abundance: -; v_gene: TRBV7-7; CDR3aa: CASAQGDTGELFF
abundance: -; v_gene: TRBV7-6; CDR3aa: CASTPGGNTGELFF
abundance: once; v_gene: TRBV7-3; CDR3aa: CASSGWVTLGTDTQYF
abundance: -; v_gene: TRBV28; CDR3aa: CASSSGSPAGNTIYF
abundance: -; v_gene: TRBV11-3; CDR3aa: CASSLVDRGVVWGEQYF
abundance: -; v_gene: TRBV5-6; CDR3aa: CASSLALRNTEAFF
abundance: few; v_gene: TRBV15; CDR3aa: CATSRGDYGYTF
abundance: -; v_gene: TRBV6-1; CDR3aa: CASRRGLQETQYF
abundance: -; v_gene: TRBV5-1; CDR3aa: CASSLAPIQGTGELFF
abundance: -; v_gene: TRBV5-4; CDR3aa: CASSLGVAGGYNEQFF
abundance: -; v_gene: TRBV10-2; CDR3aa: CASRTGTSGPRETQYF
abundance: -; v_gene: TRBV5-6; CDR3aa: CASSEQGRSYEQYF
abundance: -; v_gene: TRBV28; CDR3aa: CASSFRGELFF
abundance: -; v_gene: TRBV5-6; CDR3aa: CASSPDWDSHVLTF
abundance: medium-sized; v_gene: TRBV7-9; CDR3aa: CASSSPGQGTQGYTF
abundance: few; v_gene: TRBV11-2; CDR3aa: CASSLVDEQYF
abundance: once; v_gene: TRBV19; CDR3aa: CASSSQGTPYNEQFF